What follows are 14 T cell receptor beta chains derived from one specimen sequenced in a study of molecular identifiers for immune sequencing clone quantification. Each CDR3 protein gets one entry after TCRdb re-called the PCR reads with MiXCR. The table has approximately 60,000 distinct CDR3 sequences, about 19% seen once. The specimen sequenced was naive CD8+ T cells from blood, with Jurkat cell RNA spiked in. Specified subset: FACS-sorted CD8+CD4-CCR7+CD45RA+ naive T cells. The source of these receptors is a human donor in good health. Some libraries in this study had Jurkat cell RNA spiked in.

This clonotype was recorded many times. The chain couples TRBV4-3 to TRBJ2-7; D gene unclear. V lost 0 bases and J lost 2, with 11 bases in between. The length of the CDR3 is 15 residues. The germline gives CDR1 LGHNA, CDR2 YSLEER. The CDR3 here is CASSQEFGLAYEQYF. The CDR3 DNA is TGCGCCAGCAGCCAAGAGTTCGGGTTGGCCTACGAGCAGTACTTC.

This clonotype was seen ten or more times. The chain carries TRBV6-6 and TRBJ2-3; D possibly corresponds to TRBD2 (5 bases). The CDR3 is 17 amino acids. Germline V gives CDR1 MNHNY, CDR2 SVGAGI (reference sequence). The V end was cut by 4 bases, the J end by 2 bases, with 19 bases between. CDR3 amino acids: CASSSYQTEGPTDTQYF. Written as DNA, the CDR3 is TGTGCCAGCAGTTCCTATCAGACTGAGGGCCCCACAGATACGCAGTATTTT.

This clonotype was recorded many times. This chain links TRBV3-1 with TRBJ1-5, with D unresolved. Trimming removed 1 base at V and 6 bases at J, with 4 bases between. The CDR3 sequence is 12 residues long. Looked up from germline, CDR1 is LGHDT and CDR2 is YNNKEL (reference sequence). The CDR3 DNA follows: TGTGCCAGCAGCCAAGCCAGTCAGCCCCAGCATTTT. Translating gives CASSQASQPQHF.

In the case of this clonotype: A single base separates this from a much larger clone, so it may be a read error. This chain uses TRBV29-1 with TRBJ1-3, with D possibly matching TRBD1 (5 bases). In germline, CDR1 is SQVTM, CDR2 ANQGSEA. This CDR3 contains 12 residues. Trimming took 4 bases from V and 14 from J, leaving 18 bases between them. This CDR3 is CSVASSGGTVYF. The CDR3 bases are TGCAGCGTTGCTTCCTCCGGCGGGACCGTATATTTT. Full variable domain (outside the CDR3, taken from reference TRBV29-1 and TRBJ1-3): SAVISQKPSRDICQRGTSLTIQCQVDSQVTMMFWYRQQPGQSLTLIATANQGSEATYESGFVIDKFPISRPNLTFSTLTVSNMSPEDSSIYLCSVASSGGTVYFGEGSWLTVV.

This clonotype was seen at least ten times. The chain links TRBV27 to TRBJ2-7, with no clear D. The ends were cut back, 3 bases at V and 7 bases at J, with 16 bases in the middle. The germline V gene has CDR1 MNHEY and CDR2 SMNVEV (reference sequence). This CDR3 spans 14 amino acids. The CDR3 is CASSLVLNSREQYF. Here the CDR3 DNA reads TGTGCCAGCAGTTTGGTACTGAATTCACGGGAGCAGTACTTC.

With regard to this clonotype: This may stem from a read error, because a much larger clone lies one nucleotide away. CDR3 region: CGVGRGVEQYF. The CDR3 DNA follows: TGCGGCGTTGGACGGGGGGTAGAGCAGTACTTC. The J gene is TRBJ2-7, the V gene TRBV29-1; TRBD2 matches 7 bases. Germline assignment: CDR1 SQVTM and CDR2 ANQGSEA. The CDR3 has 11 residues.

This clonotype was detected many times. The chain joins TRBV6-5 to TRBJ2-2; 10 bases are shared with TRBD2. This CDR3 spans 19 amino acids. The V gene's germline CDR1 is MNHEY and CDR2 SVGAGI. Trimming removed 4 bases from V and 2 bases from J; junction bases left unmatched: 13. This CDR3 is CASSSLWLAGAPNTGELFF. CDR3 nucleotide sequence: TGTGCCAGCAGTTCCTTATGGCTAGCGGGAGCTCCCAACACCGGGGAGCTGTTTTTT.

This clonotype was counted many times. The CDR3: CASSRDALGSPLHF. The CDR3 region has the DNA TGCGCCAGCAGCCGCGACGCCCTCGGCTCACCCCTCCACTTT. The chain recombines TRBV4-1 with TRBJ1-6; D call uncertain. The CDR3 spans 14 residues. The V gene lost 4 bases and the J gene lost 10 bases, with 14 bases spanning the gap. Germline V gene lookup returns CDR1 MGHRA and CDR2 YSYEKL.

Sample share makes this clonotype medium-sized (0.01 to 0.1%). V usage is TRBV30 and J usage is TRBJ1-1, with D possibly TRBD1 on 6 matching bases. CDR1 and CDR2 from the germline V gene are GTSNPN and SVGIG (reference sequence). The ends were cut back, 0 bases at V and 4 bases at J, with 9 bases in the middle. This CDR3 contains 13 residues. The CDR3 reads CAWSVRGGTEAFF. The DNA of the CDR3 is TGTGCCTGGAGTGTACGAGGGGGCACTGAAGCTTTCTTT.

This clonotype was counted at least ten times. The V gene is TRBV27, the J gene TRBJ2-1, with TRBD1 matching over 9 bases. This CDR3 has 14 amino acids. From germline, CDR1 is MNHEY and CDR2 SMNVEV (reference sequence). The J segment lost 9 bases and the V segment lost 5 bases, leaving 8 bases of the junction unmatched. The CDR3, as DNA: TGTGCCAGCAGTCCCGGGACAGGGATCGGTGAGCAGTTCTTC. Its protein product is CASSPGTGIGEQFF.

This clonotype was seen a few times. As DNA, the CDR3 is TGTGCCAGCAGCTTAAGGAGCGGAGGGAGCTACGAGCAGTACTTC. Amino acid sequence: CASSLRSGGSYEQYF. This chain connects TRBV11-3 to TRBJ2-7; tentative D call: TRBD2 (6 bases). This CDR3 spans 15 amino acids. The V end was cut by 2 bases, the J end by 3 bases, with 14 bases between. Germline V gene sequence: CDR1 SGHNT, CDR2 YENEEA.

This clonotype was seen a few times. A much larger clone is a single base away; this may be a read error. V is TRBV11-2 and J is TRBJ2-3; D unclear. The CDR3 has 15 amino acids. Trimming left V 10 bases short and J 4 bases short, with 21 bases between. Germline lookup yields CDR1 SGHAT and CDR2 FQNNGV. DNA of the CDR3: TGTGCCAACAGAACCCGGAAGGGTAAATCAGATACGCAGTATTTT. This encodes CANRTRKGKSDTQYF.

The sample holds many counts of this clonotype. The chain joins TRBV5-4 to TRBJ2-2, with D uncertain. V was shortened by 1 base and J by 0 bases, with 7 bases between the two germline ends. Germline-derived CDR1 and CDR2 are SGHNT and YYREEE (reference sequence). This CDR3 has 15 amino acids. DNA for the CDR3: TGTGCCAGCAGCTTGTGGCGGACGAACACCGGGGAGCTGTTTTTT. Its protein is CASSLWRTNTGELFF.

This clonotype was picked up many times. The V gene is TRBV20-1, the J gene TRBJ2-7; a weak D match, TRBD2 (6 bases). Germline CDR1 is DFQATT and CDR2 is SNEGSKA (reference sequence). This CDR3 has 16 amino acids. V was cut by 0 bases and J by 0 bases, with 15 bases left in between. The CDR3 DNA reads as TGCAGTGCTAGAGATCTCGATAGCGGAATCTCCTACGAGCAGTACTTC. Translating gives CSARDLDSGISYEQYF.